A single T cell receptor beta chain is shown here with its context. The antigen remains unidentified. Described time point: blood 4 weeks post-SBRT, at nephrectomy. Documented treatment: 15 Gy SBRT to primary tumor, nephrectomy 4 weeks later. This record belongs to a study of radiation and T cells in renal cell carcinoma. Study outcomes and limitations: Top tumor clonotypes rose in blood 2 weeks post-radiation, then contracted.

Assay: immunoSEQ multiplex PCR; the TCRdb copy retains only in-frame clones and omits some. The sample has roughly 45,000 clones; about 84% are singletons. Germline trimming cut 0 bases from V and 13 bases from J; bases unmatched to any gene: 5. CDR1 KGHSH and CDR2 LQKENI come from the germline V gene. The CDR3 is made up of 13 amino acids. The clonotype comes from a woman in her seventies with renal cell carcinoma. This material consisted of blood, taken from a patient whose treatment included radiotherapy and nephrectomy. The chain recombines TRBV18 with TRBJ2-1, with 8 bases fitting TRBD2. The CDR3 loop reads CASSPPTSGVQFF. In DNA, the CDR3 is TGTGCCAGCTCACCACCCACTAGCGGAGTACAGTTCTTC. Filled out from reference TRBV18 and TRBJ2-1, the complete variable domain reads NAGVMQNPRHLVRRRGQEARLRCSPMKGHSHVYWYRQLPEEGLKFMVYLQKENIIDESGMPKERFSAEFPKEGPSILRIQQVVRGDSAAYFCASSPPTSGVQFFGPGTRLTVL.